The clone carrying this TCR beta chain was seen once. This sample was taken from a study of blood T cell repertoires in COVID-19. The CDR3 covers 18 residues. V was pared by 4 bases and J by 0 bases, with 17 bases between. Germline CDR1 is SGHKS and CDR2 is YYEKEE (reference sequence). Authors' processing steps: It was from reference gene primer amplification that nucleated cell counts were estimated. This table comes from immunoSEQ multiplex PCR, and its TCRdb copy is limited to in-frame clones, with some not included. Clone size and the V and J calls come from that table; the DNA yielded D and trimming. The profile shows roughly 200,000 clones, about nine tenths of them singletons.

Sequencing was performed on peripheral blood. The sequence was obtained from a man aged 35-49 years with acute or convalescent COVID-19. The chain couples TRBV5-5 to TRBJ2-6, with D possibly TRBD1 on 7 matching bases. The CDR3 bases are TGTGCCAGCAGCGGGGGGACAGCTCCTCGCTCTGGGGCCAACGTCCTGACTTTC. Translated, it gives CASSGGTAPRSGANVLTF.